The present T cell receptor beta chain was sequenced within a study of blood T cell repertoires in COVID-19. Across the study: COVID-19 samples collected from the United States, Italy and Spain covered acute and convalescent phases.

Per the authors' pipeline: Estimates of nucleated cell counts were drawn from the amplification of reference gene primers. Method: immunoSEQ multiplex PCR; TCRdb's copy keeps in-frame clones and lacks some. V and J calls and clone size are copied from that table; D and trimming were computed from the DNA. The table has some 490,000 clones, 88% seen once. Cohort assignment relied on participant-reported clinical history. Cohort 3 donors were reported recovered after two negative PCRs, clearance, or symptom resolution. V gave up 5 bases and J gave up 3 bases; unmatched junction bases: 9. The CDR3 has 15 residues. Looked up from germline, CDR1 is MNHEY and CDR2 is SVGAGI.

This TCR was recovered from a woman in her sixties who had recovered from COVID-19. Sequences were obtained from PBMCs or T cells enriched from blood (not recorded which). The genes are TRBV6-5 and TRBJ1-1, with 7 bases that match TRBD1. The CDR3 reads CASSRDSNFHTEAFF. As DNA, the CDR3 is TGTGCCAGCAGTAGGGACAGCAACTTTCACACTGAAGCTTTCTTT.